This T cell receptor (beta chain) was observed in a study of blood T cell repertoires in COVID-19. Study as a whole: The United States, Italy and Spain provided the acute and convalescent COVID-19 samples. Sample material is recorded as cDNA or gDNA derived from T cells, B-cell-depleted T cells, or PBMCs.

Here immunoSEQ multiplex PCR was the method, and the copy in TCRdb shows in-frame clones only, minus some. The table has 120,000 to 150,000 clones, over 75% seen once. Germline CDR1 and CDR2: LGHNA and YSLEER. The CDR3 extends over 18 amino acids. V dropped 0 bases and J dropped 6; count of bases not matched to a gene: 9. Participants, 18 to 89 years old, spanned under 30 US areas. Clinical history reported by participants formed the basis on which cohorts were assigned. The V call is TRBV4-3, the J call TRBJ2-3, with 13 bases aligning to TRBD2. This TCR was recovered from a young woman with acute COVID-19. Sequencing input: PBMCs or T cells enriched from blood (not recorded which). The CDR3 DNA reads as TGCGCCAGCAGCCAAGACGTCCCAAGGACTAGCGGGAGCGATACGCAGTATTTT. Translated: CASSQDVPRTSGSDTQYF.